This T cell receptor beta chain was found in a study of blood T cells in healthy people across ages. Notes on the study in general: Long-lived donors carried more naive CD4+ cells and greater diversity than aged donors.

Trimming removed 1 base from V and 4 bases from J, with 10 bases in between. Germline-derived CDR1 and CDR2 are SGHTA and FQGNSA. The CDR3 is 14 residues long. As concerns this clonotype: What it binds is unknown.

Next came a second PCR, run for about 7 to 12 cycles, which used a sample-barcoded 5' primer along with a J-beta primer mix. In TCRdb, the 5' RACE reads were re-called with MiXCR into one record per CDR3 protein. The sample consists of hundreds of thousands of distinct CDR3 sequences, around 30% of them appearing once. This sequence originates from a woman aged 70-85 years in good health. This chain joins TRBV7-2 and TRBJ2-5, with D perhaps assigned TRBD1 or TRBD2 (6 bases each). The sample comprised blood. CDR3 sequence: CASSLGGAAETQYF. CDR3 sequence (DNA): TGTGCCAGCAGCTTAGGGGGGGCGGCAGAGACCCAGTACTTC.